This TCR beta chain was profiled in a study of OX40 agonist ivuxolimab in advanced cancers. Study details: Partial responses were achieved by three patients: one hepatocellular carcinoma, two cutaneous melanoma.

In germline, CDR1 is SGHTA, CDR2 FQGNSA. The ends lost 7 bases at V and 3 bases at J; junction bases unmatched: 15. The CDR3 is 18 residues long. To note about this clone: Its target is unknown.

Profiled with immunoSEQ multiplex PCR; TCRdb holds only in-frame clones, not every one. The table records around 64,000 clones, 75% to 90% of them present only once. Cycle 7 day 1, cycle 4 day 1, and baseline were the timepoints at which blood was sampled. The study, taken as a whole, reports: There were, on average, more expanded clones in CD8+ T cells than in CD4+. Which antigen the expanded peripheral T cells recognized is unknown.

The specimen comprised CD4+ or CD8+ T cells sorted from blood, sampled in a trial of the OX40 agonist ivuxolimab. The sequence came from an adult with an advanced solid tumor such as melanoma, head and neck, liver or kidney cancer. This rearrangement joins TRBV7-2 to TRBJ2-3, with TRBD2 matching 11 bases. CDR3 amino acids: CASTAGLAGGWGTDTQYF. CDR3 sequence (DNA): TGTGCCAGCACAGCGGGGCTAGCGGGGGGATGGGGAACAGATACGCAGTATTTT.